This T cell receptor beta chain was found in a study of blood T cell repertoires in COVID-19. Study-level information: From T cells, B-cell-depleted T cells, or PBMCs came the material, which was cDNA or gDNA.

Sequencing used immunoSEQ multiplex PCR; TCRdb keeps in-frame clones, though not all of them. This sample has a few hundred thousand clones; roughly 86% occur once, and the top ten carry about 8.9%. The sequence was collected from a woman between 18 and 30 years old who had recovered from COVID-19. Sequencing input: PBMCs or T cells enriched from blood (not recorded which).

CDR3 in DNA: TGTGCCAGCAGTGTAATGGCAGGGGCCATGAATTCACCCCTCCACTTT. Protein product: CASSVMAGAMNSPLHF. This chain connects TRBV25-1 to TRBJ1-6; D perhaps matches TRBD1 (6 bases). V was pared by 4 bases and J by 7 bases, with 17 bases between. The germline CDR1 and CDR2 sequences are MGHDK and SYGVNS. CDR3 length: 16 amino acids.